This is a list of T cell receptor beta chains from one sample in a study of Ad26.COV2.S vaccination and SARS-CoV-2 variants. Generated by immunoSEQ multiplex PCR, the TCRdb table keeps only in-frame clones and is missing some. The data contain nearly 400,000 clones, about 88% of them singletons. The specimen was peripheral blood, collected in a trial of Ad26.COV2.S vaccine versus placebo. The receptors stem from a person between 18 and 60 years old who received the Ad26.COV2.S COVID-19 vaccine or a placebo. Each CDR3 is given with its conserved first and last residue. D genes are given only for firm matches. Expanded clones are given a class, and other clones once, few, many or no size at all.

J: TRBJ2-1
V: TRBV25-1
D: .
size: .
DNA: TGTGCCAGCAGCCGTGAGACTAGGGCGGGTGAGCAGTTCTTC
CDR3: CASSRETRAGEQFF

J: TRBJ2-3
V: TRBV18
D: TRBD1
size: .
DNA: TGTGCCAGCTCACCACAGATCTCGGACAGGATCACAGATACGCAGTATTTT
CDR3: CASSPQISDRITDTQYF

J: TRBJ2-7
V: TRBV20-1
D: TRBD1
size: .
DNA: TGCAGTGCTAGTCAGGGGGCGCGAATGGACGAGCAGTACTTC
CDR3: CSASQGARMDEQYF

J: TRBJ1-2
V: TRBV15
D: TRBD1
size: .
DNA: TGTGCCACCAACAGGGACAGGGGATTCCATGGCTACACCTTC
CDR3: CATNRDRGFHGYTF

J: TRBJ2-1
V: TRBV9
D: .
size: once
DNA: TGTGCCAGCAGCGTAGGCGGAACCACCTATAATGAGCAGTTCTTC
CDR3: CASSVGGTTYNEQFF

J: TRBJ1-6
V: TRBV4-2
D: TRBD1
size: few
DNA: TGTGCCAGCAGCCAACCGGAGACAGGGAGGGGGCCCCTCCACTTT
CDR3: CASSQPETGRGPLHF

J: TRBJ2-1
V: TRBV28
D: TRBD2
size: .
DNA: TGTGCCAGCGGCCAAGGACTAGCGGGAGGCAATGAGCAGTTCTTC
CDR3: CASGQGLAGGNEQFF

J: TRBJ2-7
V: TRBV12-5
D: TRBD2
size: .
DNA: TGTGCTAGTGGTCCCTATCTACTAGCGGGAGGCGACGAGCAGTACTTC
CDR3: CASGPYLLAGGDEQYF

J: TRBJ2-7
V: TRBV18
D: .
size: once
DNA: TGTGCCAGCTCACCTCAGAATGTCGCCTACGAGCAGTACTTC
CDR3: CASSPQNVAYEQYF

J: TRBJ1-2
V: TRBV5-6
D: .
size: .
DNA: TGTGCCAGCAGCTTCTTAGACGACTATGGCTACACCTTC
CDR3: CASSFLDDYGYTF

J: TRBJ2-7
V: TRBV5-1
D: TRBD2
size: .
DNA: TGCGCCAGCAGCACGGGACTATTTGGATACGAGCAGTACTTC
CDR3: CASSTGLFGYEQYF

J: TRBJ2-3
V: TRBV5-4
D: .
size: .
DNA: TGTGCCAGCAGCTTCTGGGAAGATACGCAGTATTTT
CDR3: CASSFWEDTQYF